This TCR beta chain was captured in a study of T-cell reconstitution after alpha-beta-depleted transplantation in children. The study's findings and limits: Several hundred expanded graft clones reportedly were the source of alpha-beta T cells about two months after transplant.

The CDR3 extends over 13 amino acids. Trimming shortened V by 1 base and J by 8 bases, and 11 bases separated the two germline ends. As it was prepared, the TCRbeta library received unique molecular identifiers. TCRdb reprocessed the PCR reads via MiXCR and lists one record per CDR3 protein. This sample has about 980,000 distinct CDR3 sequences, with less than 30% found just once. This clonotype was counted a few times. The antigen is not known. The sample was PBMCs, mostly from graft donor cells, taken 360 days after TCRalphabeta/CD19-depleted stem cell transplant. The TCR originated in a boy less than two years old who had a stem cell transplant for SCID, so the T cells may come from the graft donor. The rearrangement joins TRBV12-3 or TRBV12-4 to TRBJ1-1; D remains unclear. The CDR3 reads CASSLVAGEEAFF. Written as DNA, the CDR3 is TGTGCCAGCAGTTTAGTGGCAGGCGAGGAAGCTTTCTTT.